This is a list of T cell receptor beta chains from one sample in a study of response to subunit inactivated influenza vaccine. Each CDR3 protein gets one entry after TCRdb re-called the RT-PCR reads with MiXCR. Among about 700,000 distinct CDR3 sequences listed, approximately 15% were seen once. The sample consisted of PBMCs from blood, taken 14 days before vaccination. These receptors were obtained from a man aged 50-60 years who received an inactivated influenza vaccine. Each CDR3 is given with its conserved first and last residue. A D gene is named only where the DNA matches it firmly. The size field is filled for only some rows; it gives once, few, many or a size class.

DNA: TGTGCCAGCAGCTTAGTTCCCGAACTAGCGGGCACAGATACGCAGTATTTT; CDR3: CASSLVPELAGTDTQYF; size: few; J: TRBJ2-3; V: TRBV7-8; D: TRBD2
DNA: TGCAGTGCTAGGAGCGGGAGGCGAGAGACCCAGTACTTC; CDR3: CSARSGRRETQYF; size: NA; J: TRBJ2-5; V: TRBV20-1; D: TRBD2
DNA: TGTGCCAGCAGTCCCCCGGGGAGAGGGGGGGCTTTCGGAGCTTTCTTT; CDR3: CASSPPGRGGAFGAFF; size: many; J: TRBJ1-1; V: TRBV7-9; D: NA
DNA: TGCAGTGCTAGACCCTCGGCGTATAACTATGGCTACACCTTC; CDR3: CSARPSAYNYGYTF; size: few; J: TRBJ1-2; V: TRBV20-1; D: NA
DNA: TGCAGTGCTAGATTGCCTCAGACAGATAGCAATCAGCCCCAGCATTTT; CDR3: CSARLPQTDSNQPQHF; size: few; J: TRBJ1-5; V: TRBV20-1; D: NA
DNA: TGTGCCAGCAGCAACCTCAGGGATAATTCACCCCTCCACTTT; CDR3: CASSNLRDNSPLHF; size: NA; J: TRBJ1-6; V: TRBV7-9; D: NA
DNA: TGTGCCAGCAGCTTGGCGACAGGGGATCCTAACTATGGCTACACCTTC; CDR3: CASSLATGDPNYGYTF; size: many; J: TRBJ1-2; V: TRBV5-4; D: TRBD1
DNA: TGCAGTGCTAGAGCGATAACTAATGAAAAACTGTTTTTT; CDR3: CSARAITNEKLFF; size: NA; J: TRBJ1-4; V: TRBV20-1; D: NA
DNA: TGTGCCAGCAGTTACTCCTACGCAGGGAGTACCCACGAGCAGTACTTC; CDR3: CASSYSYAGSTHEQYF; size: once; J: TRBJ2-7; V: TRBV6-2/TRBV6-3; D: NA
DNA: TGTGCCAGCAGTAACCGGGGGGTTTTGTCCTACGAGCAGTACTTC; CDR3: CASSNRGVLSYEQYF; size: many; J: TRBJ2-7; V: TRBV5-6; D: TRBD2
DNA: TGCAGTGCCTCTACAGGGGGCGCAGATACGCAGTATTTT; CDR3: CSASTGGADTQYF; size: many; J: TRBJ2-3; V: TRBV20-1; D: TRBD1
DNA: TGTGCCAGCAGTCCCGGACTAGCGGGAGTCACAGATACGCAGTATTTT; CDR3: CASSPGLAGVTDTQYF; size: many; J: TRBJ2-3; V: TRBV18; D: TRBD2
DNA: TGCAGCGTCCTAGGGACAGCAGCAATCTACAATGAGCAGTTCTTC; CDR3: CSVLGTAAIYNEQFF; size: few; J: TRBJ2-1; V: TRBV29-1; D: TRBD1
DNA: TGTGCGGTGGGGAATTACGAGCAGTACTTC; CDR3: CAVGNYEQYF; size: few; J: TRBJ2-7; V: TRBV6-6; D: NA
DNA: TGTGCCAGCAGCATCCCCTTATCGAGCGAGCAGTACTTC; CDR3: CASSIPLSSEQYF; size: few; J: TRBJ2-7; V: TRBV7-9; D: NA
DNA: TGTGCCAGCAGCTTAGAACAGATGAGCGAGCAGTACTTC; CDR3: CASSLEQMSEQYF; size: NA; J: TRBJ2-7; V: TRBV7-9; D: NA
DNA: TGTGCCACCAGCAGAGCGGCAATAGCCAAAAACATTCAGTACTTC; CDR3: CATSRAAIAKNIQYF; size: few; J: TRBJ2-4; V: TRBV15; D: NA
DNA: TGTGCCAGCTCAGTCATCCGGGGCACAGATACGCAGTATTTT; CDR3: CASSVIRGTDTQYF; size: few; J: TRBJ2-3; V: TRBV18; D: NA
DNA: TGTGCCAGCAGTTTTGGGCAACCAACTTCGAAGCAGTACTTC; CDR3: CASSFGQPTSKQYF; size: many; J: TRBJ2-7; V: TRBV27; D: NA
DNA: TGCGCCAGCAGCTTGCAGGGGCTAGTGGATGAGCAGTTCTTC; CDR3: CASSLQGLVDEQFF; size: many; J: TRBJ2-1; V: TRBV5-1; D: NA
DNA: TGTGCCAGCAGTGAAGTAAGACTGGCAGATACGCAGTATTTT; CDR3: CASSEVRLADTQYF; size: NA; J: TRBJ2-3; V: TRBV6-1; D: NA
DNA: TGTGCCAGCAGTTACTCCATAATTCCCATCTTTGGACAGGGGGCAGAGATCGAGCAGTACTTC; CDR3: CASSYSIIPIFGQGAEIEQYF; size: NA; J: TRBJ2-7; V: TRBV6-2/TRBV6-3; D: TRBD1
DNA: TGCGCCAGCAGCATAGGGACAGTCGAAGGGACTGAAGCTTTCTTT; CDR3: CASSIGTVEGTEAFF; size: NA; J: TRBJ1-1; V: TRBV5-1; D: TRBD1
DNA: TGCGCCAGCAGTAGCGGCCAGGGCCAAGAGACCCAGTACTTC; CDR3: CASSSGQGQETQYF; size: many; J: TRBJ2-5; V: TRBV5-1; D: NA
DNA: TGTGCCAGCAGCGCCCTCCAGGGTTTCTCTGGAAACACCATATATTTT; CDR3: CASSALQGFSGNTIYF; size: NA; J: TRBJ1-3; V: TRBV7-2; D: NA
DNA: TGTGCCAGCAGACATGGCCAAGAGTCGTCCTACAATGAGCAGTTCTTC; CDR3: CASRHGQESSYNEQFF; size: NA; J: TRBJ2-1; V: TRBV5-4; D: NA
DNA: TGCGCCAGCAGTTTGGATCGGGGTAGCGTCTACGAGCAGTACTTC; CDR3: CASSLDRGSVYEQYF; size: few; J: TRBJ2-7; V: TRBV5-1; D: NA
DNA: TGTGCCAGCAGCTCGGGGGCGCAGGGGACCCAGTACTTC; CDR3: CASSSGAQGTQYF; size: NA; J: TRBJ2-5; V: TRBV11-2; D: NA
DNA: TGTGCCAGCAGCTCGGACGCCAACCCCTATGGCTACACCTTC; CDR3: CASSSDANPYGYTF; size: NA; J: TRBJ1-2; V: TRBV5-4; D: NA
DNA: TGTGCCAGCAGCTTTCTCTTTACAGATACGCAGTATTTT; CDR3: CASSFLFTDTQYF; size: NA; J: TRBJ2-3; V: TRBV7-2; D: NA
DNA: TGCGCCAGCAGCTCACAATACAGGGTAGGAGCTTTCTTT; CDR3: CASSSQYRVGAFF; size: many; J: TRBJ1-1; V: TRBV5-1; D: NA
DNA: TGCGCCAGCAGCTTGGGGACAGGGGGCGCGACGGGAGAGACCCAGTACTTC; CDR3: CASSLGTGGATGETQYF; size: many; J: TRBJ2-5; V: TRBV5-1; D: TRBD1
DNA: TGTGCCAGCAGTTTTGGGGACCCCAGAAGCGAGCAGTACTTC; CDR3: CASSFGDPRSEQYF; size: few; J: TRBJ2-7; V: TRBV28; D: NA
DNA: TGCGCCAGCACTACGGGACTAGCGGGGACTAGCACAGATACGCAGTATTTT; CDR3: CASTTGLAGTSTDTQYF; size: few; J: TRBJ2-3; V: TRBV10-2; D: TRBD2
DNA: TGCGCCAGCAGCGGTACCACAGGGGACGATGGCTACACCTTC; CDR3: CASSGTTGDDGYTF; size: few; J: TRBJ1-2; V: TRBV5-1; D: TRBD1
DNA: TGTGCCAGCAGCCCGAGCGGGACAGGGTACACCGGGGAGCTGTTTTTT; CDR3: CASSPSGTGYTGELFF; size: NA; J: TRBJ2-2; V: TRBV7-9; D: TRBD1
DNA: TGTGCCAGCAGTTTCTATGTTCTACGGGGGCGCGGCACTGAAGCTTTCTTT; CDR3: CASSFYVLRGRGTEAFF; size: NA; J: TRBJ1-1; V: TRBV6-2/TRBV6-3; D: NA
DNA: TGTGCCAGCAGCGTAGACGGTATCGGGGAGCTGTTTTTT; CDR3: CASSVDGIGELFF; size: NA; J: TRBJ2-2; V: TRBV9; D: NA
DNA: TGTGCCAGCAGCTTAGGTCTAGCGGGGGGCCGTACGCAGTATTTT; CDR3: CASSLGLAGGRTQYF; size: NA; J: TRBJ2-3; V: TRBV7-2; D: TRBD2
DNA: TGCAGCGCCGGACAGGTCTCTGGAAACACCATATATTTT; CDR3: CSAGQVSGNTIYF; size: NA; J: TRBJ1-3; V: TRBV29-1; D: TRBD1
DNA: TGTGCCAGCCATAGGGGGCCAGGTGAAGCTTTCTTT; CDR3: CASHRGPGEAFF; size: NA; J: TRBJ1-1; V: TRBV28; D: TRBD1
DNA: TGCAGTGCTAGAGCTAAGACTAGCGGGGGTCCGGGTGAGCAGTTCTTC; CDR3: CSARAKTSGGPGEQFF; size: NA; J: TRBJ2-1; V: TRBV20-1; D: TRBD2
DNA: TGTGCCAGCAGCGTAGACCCAGCGGGACTAGCGGGTATAAGCACAGATACGCAGTATTTT; CDR3: CASSVDPAGLAGISTDTQYF; size: NA; J: TRBJ2-3; V: TRBV9; D: TRBD2
DNA: TGTGCCAGTAGTATTTTGGGTATTAATCAGCCCCAGCATTTT; CDR3: CASSILGINQPQHF; size: NA; J: TRBJ1-5; V: TRBV19; D: NA
DNA: TGCGCCAGCAGGGACGACGGCGGCTACACCTTC; CDR3: CASRDDGGYTF; size: NA; J: TRBJ1-2; V: TRBV5-1; D: NA
DNA: TGTGCCAGCAGAGGGTTCGCGAACACCGGGGAGCTGTTTTTT; CDR3: CASRGFANTGELFF; size: many; J: TRBJ2-2; V: TRBV6-2/TRBV6-3; D: NA